This TCR beta chain came from a study of blood T cells in healthy people across ages. Study results and limitations: Researchers judged that diversity estimates from one million T cells fell short of true values. The percentage of naive T cells correlated strongly with TCR beta diversity.

Comment on this clonotype: Its antigen remains unidentified.

Germline values: CDR1 SQVTM, CDR2 ANQGSEA. V lost 2 bases to trimming and J lost 4 bases, with 14 bases between them. The CDR3 runs 15 residues. Next came a second PCR, run for about 7 to 12 cycles, which used a sample-barcoded 5' primer along with a J-beta primer mix. TCRdb reanalysed the 5' RACE reads using MiXCR and keeps one entry per CDR3 protein. The profile shows about 1,400,000 distinct CDR3 sequences, approximately 59% of them singletons. Aged about 6 to 90, donors were systemically healthy Caucasians from Russia. Input material: blood. The chain employs TRBV29-1 and TRBJ2-2; D ambiguous. The sequence was collected from a man younger than 35 in good health. In DNA, the CDR3 is TGCAGCGTTGAAAGCATACCCACGGGCACCGGGGAGCTGTTTTTT. Amino acid sequence: CSVESIPTGTGELFF.